What follows is one T cell receptor (beta chain) and its context. These data come from a study of blood T cell repertoires in COVID-19. This CDR3 region has 15 residues. CDR1 is WNHNN and CDR2 is SYGVQD in the germline V gene (reference sequence). V shed 4 bases, J shed 7 bases, and the junction held 7 bases outside the gene matches. Some clones are missing from TCRdb's copy, which holds only in-frame ones; the method was immunoSEQ multiplex PCR. The sample lists 350,000 to 500,000 clones, roughly 90% occurring once. Source material: PBMCs or T cells enriched from blood (not recorded which). The chain joins TRBV10-1 to TRBJ2-2; 9 bases align to TRBD2. The clonotype was recovered from a woman aged 18-29 years who had been exposed to COVID-19. The CDR3 loop reads CASSVLAGPNGELFF. CDR3 DNA sequence: TGCGCCAGCAGTGTCCTAGCGGGACCTAACGGGGAGCTGTTTTTT.